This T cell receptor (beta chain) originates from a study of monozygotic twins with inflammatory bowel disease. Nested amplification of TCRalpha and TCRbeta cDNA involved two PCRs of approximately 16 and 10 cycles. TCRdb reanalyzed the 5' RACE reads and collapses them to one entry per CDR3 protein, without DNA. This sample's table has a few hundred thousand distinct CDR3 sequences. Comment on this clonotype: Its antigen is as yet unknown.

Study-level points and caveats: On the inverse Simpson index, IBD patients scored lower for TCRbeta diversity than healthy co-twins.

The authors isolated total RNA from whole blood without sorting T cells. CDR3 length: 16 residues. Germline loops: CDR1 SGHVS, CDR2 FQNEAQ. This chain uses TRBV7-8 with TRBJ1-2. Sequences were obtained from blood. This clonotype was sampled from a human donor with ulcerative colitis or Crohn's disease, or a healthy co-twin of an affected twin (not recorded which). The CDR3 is CASSRIGLREDEGYTF.